This T cell receptor (beta chain) was captured in a study of vaccination and CD4 T cells after COVID-19. The CDR3 consists of 17 residues. Germline V CDR1 and CDR2: MNHNS, SASEGT. V lost 6 bases and J 0 bases, leaving 18 bases between the germline ends. This clonotype was detected only a few times. Its target is not known. Specified treatment: 10-day PBMC culture with coronavirus spike peptide pools or control peptides (ViraFEST assay). The assay that was used to sequence DNA from cultured CD4+ T cells was the Oncomine TCR Beta short-read assay. TCRdb called the PCR reads again in MiXCR, with one record for every CDR3 protein. The sample comprises approximately 17,000 distinct CDR3 sequences, around two fifths of which are singletons, and about 6% rests with the top ten.

This clonotype originated in a human donor who had recovered from COVID-19. This chain joins TRBV6-1 and TRBJ2-4; the D call may be TRBD1 or TRBD2 (6 bases each). Sequencing was performed on CD4+ T cells from blood, cultured in vitro, taken after SARS-CoV-2 vaccination. Written as DNA, the CDR3 is TGTGCCAGCAGCGCTGACAGGTGGGGACTAGCCAAAAACATTCAGTACTTC. This sequence encodes CASSADRWGLAKNIQYF.